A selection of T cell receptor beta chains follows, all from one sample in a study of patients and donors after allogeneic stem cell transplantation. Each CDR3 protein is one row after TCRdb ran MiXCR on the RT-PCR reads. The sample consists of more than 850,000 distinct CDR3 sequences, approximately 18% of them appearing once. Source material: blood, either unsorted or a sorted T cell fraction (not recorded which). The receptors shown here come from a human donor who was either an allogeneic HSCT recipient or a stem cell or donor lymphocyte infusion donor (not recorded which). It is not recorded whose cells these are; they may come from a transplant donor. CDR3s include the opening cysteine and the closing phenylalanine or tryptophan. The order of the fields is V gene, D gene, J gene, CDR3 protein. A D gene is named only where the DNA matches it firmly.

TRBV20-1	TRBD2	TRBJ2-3	CSAAVPGGRTDTQYF
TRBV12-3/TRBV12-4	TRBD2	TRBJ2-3	CASSFKRGGSDTQYF
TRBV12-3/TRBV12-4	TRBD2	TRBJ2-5	CASSLIGLAAKETQYF
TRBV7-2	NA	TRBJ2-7	CASSLDLRVVEQYF
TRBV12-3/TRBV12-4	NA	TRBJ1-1	CASSPGGRRWTEAFF
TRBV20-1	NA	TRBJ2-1	CSASSSSASVYNEQFF
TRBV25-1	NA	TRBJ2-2	CASSESPSRRGRTGELFF
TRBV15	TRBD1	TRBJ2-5	CATSTTGGRETQYF
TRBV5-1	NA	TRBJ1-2	CASSPTDYGYTF
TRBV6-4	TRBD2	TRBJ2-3	CASSELAGGPATQYF
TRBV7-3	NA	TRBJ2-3	CARSYGVRADTQYF
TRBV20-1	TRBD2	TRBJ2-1	CSARLAGGKNEQFF
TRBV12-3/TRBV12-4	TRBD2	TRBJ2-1	CASSGLAGGTNNEQFF
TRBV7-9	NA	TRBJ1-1	CASRPGQFTEAFF
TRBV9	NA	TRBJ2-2	CASSVSGLNTGELFF
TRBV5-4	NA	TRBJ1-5	CASSLAADQPQHF
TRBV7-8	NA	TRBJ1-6	CASSLTPSKSPLHF
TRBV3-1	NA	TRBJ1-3	CASSQDRVGSGNTIYF
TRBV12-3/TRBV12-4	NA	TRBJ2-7	CASSLGQVGTYEQYF
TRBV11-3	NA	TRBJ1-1	CASSHRRKNTEAFF
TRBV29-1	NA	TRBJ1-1	CSVEDISRATEAFF
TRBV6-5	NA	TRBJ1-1	CASRREGTEAFF
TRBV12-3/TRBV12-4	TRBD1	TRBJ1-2	CASRRNRGGNYGYTF
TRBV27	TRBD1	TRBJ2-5	CASSPRAGQGSETQYF
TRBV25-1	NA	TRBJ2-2	CASSGPKVSTGELFF
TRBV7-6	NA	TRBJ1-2	CASSLGDTNGYTF
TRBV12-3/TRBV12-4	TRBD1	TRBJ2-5	CASSFLGGQGRETQYF
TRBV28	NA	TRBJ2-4	CASRHPGVGENIQYF
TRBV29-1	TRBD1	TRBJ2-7	CSVADRGPREQYF
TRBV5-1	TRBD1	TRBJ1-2	CASTLQGTGGEGYTF
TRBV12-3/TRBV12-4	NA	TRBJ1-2	CALSGGKDYGYTF
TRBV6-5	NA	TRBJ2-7	CASRYSIARVGSEQYF
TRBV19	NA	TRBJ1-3	CASSVDQMGDTIYF
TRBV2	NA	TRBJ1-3	CASSAGENTIYF
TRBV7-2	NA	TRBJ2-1	CASSLAWVEVQFF
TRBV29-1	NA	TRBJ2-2	CSPEGAGELFF
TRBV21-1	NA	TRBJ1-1	CASSARGQRMNTEAFF
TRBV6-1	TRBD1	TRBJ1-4	CASSPRQGSGEKLFF
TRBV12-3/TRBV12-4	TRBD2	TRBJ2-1	CASSPGLAGPINEQFF
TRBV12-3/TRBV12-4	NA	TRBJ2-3	CASSLGFDNTGTQYF
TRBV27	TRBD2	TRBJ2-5	CASSLNLAGGSYETQYF
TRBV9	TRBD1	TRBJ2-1	CASSAPGTGRNEQFF
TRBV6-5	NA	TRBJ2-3	CASSYRGTYTDTQYF
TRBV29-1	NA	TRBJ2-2	CSVETGTRLFTGELSF
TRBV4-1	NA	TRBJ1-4	CASSQEKRQDDEKLFF
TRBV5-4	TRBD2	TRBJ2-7	CASSRPLPGASGYEQYF
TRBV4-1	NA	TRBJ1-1	CASSPNSIEAFF
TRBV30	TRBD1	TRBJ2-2	CAWSDRGLTGELFF
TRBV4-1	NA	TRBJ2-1	CASSQELHDSGREQFF
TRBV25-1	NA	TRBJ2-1	CASSDLRDNEQFF
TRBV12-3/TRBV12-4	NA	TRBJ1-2	CASRPLTGNYGYTF
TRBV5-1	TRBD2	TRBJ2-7	CASSLIHRPGRDEQYF
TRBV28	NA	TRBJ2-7	CASSFGLALSYEQYF
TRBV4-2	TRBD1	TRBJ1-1	CASSQEGQGRIEAFF
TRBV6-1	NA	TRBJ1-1	CASSPRTAATEAFF
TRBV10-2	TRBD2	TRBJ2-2	CASRKTSEGTGELFF
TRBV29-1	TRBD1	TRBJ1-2	CSAETGVYGYTF
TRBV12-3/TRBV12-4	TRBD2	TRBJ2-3	CASSLRVGGGTSTDTQYF
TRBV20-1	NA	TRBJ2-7	CSARDKGRSYEQYF
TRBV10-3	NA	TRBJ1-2	CAISGDGYGYTF